The entry below gives a single TCR beta chain sequence along with its context. The antigen is unknown. The sample belongs to a study of cytomegalovirus exposure and HLA in healthy donors. Here immunoSEQ multiplex PCR was the method, and the copy in TCRdb shows in-frame clones only, minus some. The data show 50,000 to 65,000 clones, around 95% seen once. V lost 0 bases and J 4 bases, leaving 8 bases between the germline ends. The V gene's germline CDR1 is SGHNT and CDR2 YYREEE (reference sequence). The CDR3 extends over 15 amino acids. Study-level points and caveats: Clusters of TCRs from the first cohort tended to co-occur in the 95 to 150 validation repertoires (as a later analysis found).

The origin of this receptor is a woman aged 18-35 years in good health and CMV-seropositive. Sequencing was carried out using PBMCs. The chain carries TRBV5-4 and TRBJ1-6; weak D call: TRBD1 (5 bases). The DNA for the CDR3 is TGTGCCAGCAGCTTGGGACAGTTATATAATTCACCCCTCCACTTT. Its protein is CASSLGQLYNSPLHF.